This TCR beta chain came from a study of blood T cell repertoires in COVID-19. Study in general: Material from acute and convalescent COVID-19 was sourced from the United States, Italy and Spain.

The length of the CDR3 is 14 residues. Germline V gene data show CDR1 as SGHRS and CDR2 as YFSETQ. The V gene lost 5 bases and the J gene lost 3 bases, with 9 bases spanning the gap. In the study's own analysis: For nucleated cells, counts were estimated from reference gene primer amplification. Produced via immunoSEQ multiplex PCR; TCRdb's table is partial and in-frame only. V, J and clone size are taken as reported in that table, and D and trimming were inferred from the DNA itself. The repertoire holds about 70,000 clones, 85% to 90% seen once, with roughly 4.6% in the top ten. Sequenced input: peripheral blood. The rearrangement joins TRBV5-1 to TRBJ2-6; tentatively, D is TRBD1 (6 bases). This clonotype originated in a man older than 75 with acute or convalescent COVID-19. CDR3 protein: CASSQGNGANVLTF. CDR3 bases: TGCGCCAGCAGTCAGGGGAATGGGGCCAACGTCCTGACTTTC.